What follows is one T cell receptor beta chain and its context. Its antigen remains undetermined. At one end the junction does not follow the germline gene, possibly because of a read error. The library was obtained by multiplex PCR. Sequencing relied on an Illumina HiSeq 2500. TCRbeta libraries were built by three rounds of nested PCR using primers (Table S4), following protocols modified from ARM-PCR. Before sequencing, PCR products in the 200-500 bp range were cut out of the gel and cleaned up using the QIAquick gel extraction kit. On the study's bioinformatics: Reads were cleaned using Trimmomatic, were merged into complete CDR3 sequences using FLASH, and were assigned to V(D)J germline segments using MiTCR. VDJtools was used to compute clonal diversity as the inverse Simpson's index. In-frame sequences without a premature stop codon were defined as productive reads. TCRdb ran its own pipeline on the public reads, namely fastp trimming at Q25 and MiXCR clone calling, and kept in-frame beta chains. CDR3 protein sequences are deduplicated, and each keeps its most common genes and DNA. The V and J calls and clone size come from TCRdb's table, not from the authors' own analysis. For this sample the table gives 85,000 or so distinct CDR3 sequences, of which 76% were detected only once. The ten largest clones take up about a fifth of the sample.

The data were taken from a study of tumor and adjacent non-tumor tissue in lung cancer (dated by TCRdb to 2016 to 2018). For context, the study as a whole: Of the cohort, eleven to twelve patients had adenocarcinoma, 2 had squamous cell carcinoma and 1 had small cell lung cancer. For each patient, one tumor sample and one normal lung sample were taken, giving approximately 30 paired specimens that underwent TCRbeta CDR3 sequencing. The study compared bulk TCRbeta repertoires between lung tumor tissue and matched distant non-tumor lung tissue from over 13 lung cancer patients. Ages among the roughly 15 patients ranged from roughly 30 to 76 years, there were ten or so men and 5 women, and disease was at TNM stage I to III. In total, sequencing yielded approximately 130,000,000 productive TCRbeta reads, which works out to an average of around 3.9 million reads per sample.

Overall study outcomes, separate from this receptor: TCR diversity (inverse Simpson) was significantly higher in tumor than in normal lung tissue (about 400 vs 180, P = 0.0075, Mann-Whitney U test). Only around 16 patients were in the cohort, and the authors stated that larger samples and more detailed clinical data are needed. Because peripheral blood was not sequenced, the blood TCRbeta repertoires of the lung cancer patients in the study went unexamined. Neither the sequencing platform nor unique molecular identifiers are mentioned in the methods. A significantly larger cumulative share of the repertoire was made up by the top 100 clones in normal lung than in tumor tissue. TCR diversity was significantly higher in younger patients, and higher tumor TCR diversity was associated with shorter overall and disease-free survival.

RNA was isolated from bulk, unsorted tissue, and RNA quality was assessed with a NanoDrop ND-1000 and an Agilent 2100. Distant non-tumor tissue taken more than 3 cm from the tumor edge was used as the normal lung sample. The donors were newly diagnosed lung cancer patients admitted for thoracic surgery in China from August to November 2014 who had not received prior chemotherapy. Patients who had received previous radiotherapy or chemotherapy, or who had another concurrent cancer, were excluded from the study. Pieces of surgical tissue measuring about 1-2.1 cm3 were kept in RNAlater solution and held at -80 degrees C until needed. This clonotype originated in a woman between 45 and 65 years old with non-small cell lung cancer. The specimen sequenced was distant non-tumor lung tissue.

CDR3 loop: CSVSPGQNIGELSF. The sequenced DNA is TGCAGCGTTTCCCCGGGACAGAACATCGGGGAGCTGTCCTTT. The chain employs TRBV29-1 and TRBJ2-2; 7 bases in the junction line up with TRBD1. Looking up the germline V gene yields CDR1 SQVTM and CDR2 ANQGSEA. CDR3 length: 14 amino acids, cysteine to phenylalanine. Kept here is only the CDR3 DNA, which spans 42 bases and is read in frame from base 1.